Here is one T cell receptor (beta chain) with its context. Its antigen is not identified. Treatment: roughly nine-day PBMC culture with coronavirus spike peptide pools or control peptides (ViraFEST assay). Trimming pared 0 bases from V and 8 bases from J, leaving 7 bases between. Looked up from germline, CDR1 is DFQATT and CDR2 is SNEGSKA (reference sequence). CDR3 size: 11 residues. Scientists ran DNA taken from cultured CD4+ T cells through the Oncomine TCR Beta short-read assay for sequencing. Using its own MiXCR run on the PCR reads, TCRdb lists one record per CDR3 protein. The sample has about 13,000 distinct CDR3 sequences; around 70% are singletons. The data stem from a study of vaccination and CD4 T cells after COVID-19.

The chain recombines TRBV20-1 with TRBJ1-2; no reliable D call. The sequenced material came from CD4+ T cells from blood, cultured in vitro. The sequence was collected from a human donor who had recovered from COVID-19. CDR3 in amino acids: CSARDNGGYTF. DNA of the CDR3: TGCAGTGCTAGAGATAATGGGGGCTACACCTTC.